These T cell receptor beta chains were read from a single sample in a study of shared clonotypes between healthy human individuals. This table comes from immunoSEQ multiplex PCR, and its TCRdb copy is limited to in-frame clones, with some not included. Among over a million clones listed, approximately 97% were seen once. The sequencing input was naive CD4+ T cells sorted from blood. These receptors came from a man in his thirties or forties in good health. CDR3s include the opening cysteine and the closing phenylalanine or tryptophan. A D gene is named only where the DNA matches it firmly. Clone size, where shown, is once, few, many, or a class for clones that have expanded.

TRBV28	TRBD2	TRBJ2-1	.	TGTGCCAGCAGTTTGTGGGCGGGAGGGCCAGGGTCAGGGGAGCAGTTCTTC	CASSLWAGGPGSGEQFF
TRBV30	.	TRBJ2-5	.	TGTGCCTGGAGAACCTACGTCGGCTGGCGAGAAGGGGAAGAGACCCAGTACTTC	CAWRTYVGWREGEETQYF
TRBV23-1	TRBD1	TRBJ2-7	once	TGCGCCAGCAGTCAACCCCCAGGACAGGCCTACGAGCAGTACTTC	CASSQPPGQAYEQYF
TRBV5-1	TRBD2	TRBJ2-1	.	TGCGCCAGCAGCCCGGGGCTAGCGGGAGGGGGCCCCTACAATGAGCAGTTCTTC	CASSPGLAGGGPYNEQFF
TRBV18	.	TRBJ1-3	.	TGTGCCAGCTCACCATATTCCCAGCTCTCTGGAAACACCATATATTTT	CASSPYSQLSGNTIYF
TRBV10-1	.	TRBJ2-7	.	TGCGCCAGCAGTCCCTCCCGGGGTCTGAATCACGAGCAGTACTTC	CASSPSRGLNHEQYF
TRBV27	TRBD1	TRBJ1-4	.	TGTGCCAGCAGGGCTCCGGGACAGTCTAATGAAAAACTGTTTTTT	CASRAPGQSNEKLFF
TRBV30	.	TRBJ2-7	.	TGTGCCTGGAGTAGGGGGACGATACCCACCTCCTCGGCCGAGCAGTACTTC	CAWSRGTIPTSSAEQYF
TRBV27	.	TRBJ2-1	.	TGTGCCGCGAGGAGTCCGAGGGTCCATGAGCAGTTCTTC	CAARSPRVHEQFF
TRBV5-4	.	TRBJ2-4	.	TGTGCCAGCAGCTTGGGTGTGGCGGGATTCATTCAGTACTTC	CASSLGVAGFIQYF
TRBV18	TRBD1	TRBJ2-7	.	TGTGCCAGCTCGGGACAGGCTCTCTCCTACGAGCAGTACTTC	CASSGQALSYEQYF
TRBV25-1	TRBD1	TRBJ2-3	.	TGTGCCAGTAGAGGGGGCTTTGCTGGAGATACGCAGTATTTT	CASRGGFAGDTQYF
TRBV19	.	TRBJ2-7	.	TGTGCCAGTAGTATCGTCGCAGGGCCCTACGAGCAGTACTTC	CASSIVAGPYEQYF